The 2 T cell receptor beta chains below were found in one sample sequenced in a study of blood T cell repertoires in COVID-19. Assay: immunoSEQ multiplex PCR; the TCRdb copy retains only in-frame clones and omits some. The sample carries about 90,000 clones, over 75% recorded once. Specimen: peripheral blood. The receptors were sampled from a man over 45 with acute or convalescent COVID-19.

V and J are TRBV6-6 and TRBJ2-7, with D unclear. CDR1 is MNHNY and CDR2 is SVGAGI in the germline V gene (reference sequence). Trimming cost V 0 bases and J 7 bases, with 10 bases left between them. The CDR3 has 13 amino acids. Here the CDR3 DNA reads TGTGCCAGCAGTTACTCGCCCACATTGGAGCAGTACTTC. It yields the protein CASSYSPTLEQYF.

The chain recombines TRBV30 with TRBJ2-5, with TRBD1 identical over 9 bases. The CDR3 extends over 15 amino acids. Germline-derived CDR1 and CDR2 are GTSNPN and SVGIG (reference sequence). Trimming at V came to 3 bases and at J to 4 bases, leaving 9 bases not matched to a gene. The chain's CDR3 is CAWRATGGSGETQYF. The DNA of the CDR3 is TGTGCCTGGAGGGCCACAGGGGGCTCGGGAGAGACCCAGTACTTC.